This section outlines one T cell receptor (beta chain) sequence together with its context. Method: immunoSEQ multiplex PCR; TCRdb's copy keeps in-frame clones and lacks some. The data contain about 1,600 clones, 20% to 25% of them singletons. The CDR3 totals 14 residues. The germline V and J ends were trimmed by 0 bases and 1 base, with 6 bases remaining between them. From germline, CDR1 is MNHGY and CDR2 SAAAGT. The entry originates in a study of T cells in localized non-small cell lung cancer. The V and J genes are TRBV6-8 and TRBJ1-1; unclear D gene. Material: lung tumor tissue, obtained before any cancer treatment. This receptor was obtained from a male donor aged 60 or older with stage I lung adenocarcinoma. The CDR3 DNA follows: TGTGCCAGCAGTTACTCGAGTCAGAACACTGAAGCTTTCTTT. This gives the protein CASSYSSQNTEAFF.